Listed here is a single T cell receptor beta chain. Its matching antigen is unknown. A multiplex PCR was run with 60 Vbeta primers and 13 Jbeta primers. Clones were sequenced by immunoSEQ multiplex PCR, and TCRdb holds only the in-frame ones, with some missing. The sample contains about 100,000 clones, around four fifths of which appear only once. This entry is derived from a study of cytomegalovirus exposure and HLA in healthy donors. Overall study results and limits: There were 150 to 200 TCR beta chains listed as cytomegalovirus-associated.

The CDR3 sequence is 14 residues long. Germline lookup yields CDR1 WNHNN and CDR2 SYGVQD (reference sequence). V lost 8 bases and J lost 2; bases outside the gene matches: 7. The chain carries TRBV10-1 and TRBJ2-3; 7 bases fit TRBD1. Material: PBMCs. The source of this sequence is a woman aged 55-70 years in good health and CMV-seronegative. CDR3 amino acids: CASSQGQFTDTQYF. DNA of the CDR3: TGCGCCAGCTCCCAGGGACAGTTCACAGATACGCAGTATTTT.